The table lists the clone carrying this TCR beta chain with many counts. Every sequencing run produced over 160 million TCR-beta sequences, and the sequences from any one run covered 15-18 subjects. TCRdb reprocessed the 5' RACE reads with MiXCR, giving one entry per CDR3 protein. The table records fewer than 35,000 distinct CDR3 sequences, 4.6% of them present only once. The data belong to a study of neurological immune-mediated disorders. Sequences were obtained from PBMCs. This TCR derives from a man aged 18-30 years in good health.

The CDR3 region is CASSLAGRSPLHF. In DNA form, the CDR3 reads TGCGCCAGCAGCTTGGCCGGAAGGTCACCCCTCCACTTT. This rearrangement joins TRBV5-1 to TRBJ1-6; D not resolved. The V gene lost 0 bases and the J gene lost 10 bases, with 8 bases spanning the gap. Germline lookup yields CDR1 SGHRS and CDR2 YFSETQ. The CDR3 sequence is 13 residues long.